These 17 T cell receptor beta chains were sequenced from one sample in a study of T cell changes during pregnancy in multiple sclerosis. Repertoires were generated with immunoSEQ multiplex PCR, while TCRdb's copy carries only in-frame clones and drops some. The data contain tens of thousands of clones, over 70% of them seen just once; the ten biggest clones take up around 5%. The sample in question was peripheral blood, obtained in the first trimester of pregnancy. The receptor set was obtained from a female donor in good health, enrolled as a control in a pregnancy study.

The rearrangement joins TRBV2 to TRBJ2-7; 8 nucleotides align to TRBD1. V dropped 4 bases and J dropped 5; count of bases not matched to a gene: 13. CDR3 length equals 16 residues. Germline assignment: CDR1 SNHLY and CDR2 FYNNEI. For the CDR3, the DNA is TGTGCCAGCAGTGCCAGACCCGCAGCGACAGGGGACGAGCAGTACTTC. Translation: CASSARPAATGDEQYF.

V gene TRBV4-1 combines with J gene TRBJ2-2, with 8 bases aligning to TRBD2. V lost 1 base, J lost 8 bases, and 9 bases stayed unmatched. CDR3 length equals 16 residues. Germline-derived CDR1 and CDR2 are MGHRA and YSYEKL. The CDR3 is CASSQVAGTPTGELFF. The CDR3 DNA sequence: TGCGCCAGCAGCCAAGTAGCGGGAACCCCCACGGGGGAGCTGTTTTTT.

The chain recombines TRBV6-1 with TRBJ1-6; 7 bases match TRBD1. Unmatched junction bases numbered 19, after V lost 1 base and J lost 7 bases. Germline loops: CDR1 MNHNS, CDR2 SASEGT. This CDR3 comprises 20 residues. The CDR3: CASSEEGDRFLKARNSPLHF. The CDR3 DNA is TGTGCCAGCAGTGAAGAAGGGGACAGATTCCTAAAAGCCCGAAATTCACCCCTCCACTTT.

CDR3 loop: CASSPRQGQKNYGYTF. CDR3 sequence (DNA): TGTGCCAGCAGCCCCCGACAGGGCCAAAAAAACTATGGCTACACCTTC. This chain connects TRBV7-9 to TRBJ1-2; 7 bases fit TRBD1. V lost 5 bases, J lost 2 bases, and 11 bases stayed unmatched. CDR1 is SEHNR and CDR2 is FQNEAQ in the germline V gene (reference sequence). The CDR3 spans 16 residues.

The rearrangement links TRBV6-6 to TRBJ2-7, with a tentative D call TRBD1 (6 bases). The CDR3 spans 15 residues. Trimming removed 5 bases at V and 2 bases at J, with 16 bases between. The V gene's germline CDR1 is MNHNY and CDR2 SVGAGI (reference sequence). The CDR3, as DNA: TGTGCCAGCAGTCCCACTGACAGGATGGCCTACGAGCAGTACTTC. It yields the protein CASSPTDRMAYEQYF.

The chain employs TRBV27 and TRBJ2-7, with D perhaps matching TRBD2 (5 bases). This CDR3 comprises 15 residues. The V and J ends lost 3 bases and 2 bases respectively, with 14 bases between them. Germline V gene sequence: CDR1 MNHEY, CDR2 SMNVEV (reference sequence). The DNA for the CDR3 is TGTGCCAGCAGTTTTGAGGGCACCGCTACCTACGAGCAGTACTTC. Translated, it gives CASSFEGTATYEQYF.

The gene calls are TRBV5-1 and TRBJ1-6; tentatively, D is TRBD1 (5 bases). The CDR3 has 15 amino acids. Between the trimmed V and J ends, which lost 1 base and 8 bases, there was a span of 13 bases. Germline V gives CDR1 SGHRS, CDR2 YFSETQ. DNA of the CDR3: TGCGCCAGCAGCTTGCTCGGGGGGTCCGATTCACCCCTCCACTTT. This codes for CASSLLGGSDSPLHF.

CDR3 sequence (DNA): TGTGCCAGCACCACCGGACAGGGTAGGACTGAAGCTTTCTTT. It specifies CASTTGQGRTEAFF. This chain links TRBV27 with TRBJ1-1; 8 positions match TRBD1. CDR3 length: 14 amino acids. V gave up 7 bases and J gave up 5 bases; unmatched junction bases: 9. The germline V gene encodes CDR1 MNHEY and CDR2 SMNVEV (reference sequence).

V usage is TRBV6-1 and J usage is TRBJ1-5, with 10 bases fitting TRBD1. Germline V CDR1 and CDR2: MNHNS, SASEGT. This CDR3 is built from 15 residues. V was clipped by 2 bases and J by 6 bases; unmatched bases: 4. The CDR3 reads CASSETGTGAQPQHF. The CDR3 coding sequence is TGTGCCAGCAGTGAAACCGGGACAGGGGCTCAGCCCCAGCATTTT.

The J gene is TRBJ1-1, the V gene TRBV18; tentatively, D is TRBD1 (6 bases). Germline V gives CDR1 KGHSH, CDR2 LQKENI. The V end was cut by 6 bases, the J end by 4 bases, with 18 bases between. The CDR3 consists of 15 residues. CDR3 loop: CASSSDSGGLTEAFF. The CDR3 DNA sequence: TGTGCCAGCTCGTCGGACTCGGGGGGCCTCACTGAAGCTTTCTTT. The variable domain in full, completed from reference TRBV18 and TRBJ1-1, reads NAGVMQNPRHLVRRRGQEARLRCSPMKGHSHVYWYRQLPEEGLKFMVYLQKENIIDESGMPKERFSAEFPKEGPSILRIQQVVRGDSAAYFCASSSDSGGLTEAFFGQGTRLTVV.

The chain links TRBV11-2 to TRBJ2-3; 8 nucleotides agree with TRBD1. V dropped 2 bases and J dropped 1; count of bases not matched to a gene: 8. In germline, CDR1 is SGHAT, CDR2 FQNNGV. The CDR3 has 17 residues. For the CDR3, the DNA is TGTGCCAGCAGCTTACGAGCAGGGGGCGCGGGCACAGATACGCAGTATTTT. This codes for CASSLRAGGAGTDTQYF.

This chain links TRBV18 with TRBJ2-1; 7 bases fit TRBD1. From germline, CDR1 is KGHSH and CDR2 LQKENI. Losses at the gene ends were 0 bases for V and 3 bases for J; bases not matched to a gene: 2. CDR3 length: 15 residues. The CDR3, as DNA: TGTGCCAGCTCACCACCGCGACAGGGCTACAATGAGCAGTTCTTC. Translating gives CASSPPRQGYNEQFF. Together with reference TRBV18 and TRBJ2-1, the CDR3 gives the full variable domain: NAGVMQNPRHLVRRRGQEARLRCSPMKGHSHVYWYRQLPEEGLKFMVYLQKENIIDESGMPKERFSAEFPKEGPSILRIQQVVRGDSAAYFCASSPPRQGYNEQFFGPGTRLTVL.

J is TRBJ2-5 and V is TRBV6-8, with 9 positions matching TRBD1. Per germline, CDR1 MNHGY and CDR2 SAAAGT. The CDR3 has 15 amino acids. The J segment lost 5 bases and the V segment lost 5 bases, leaving 9 bases of the junction unmatched. In DNA form, the CDR3 reads TGTGCCAGCAGTAAAAAGGACAGGGGACGGGAGACCCAGTACTTC. This gives the protein CASSKKDRGRETQYF.

CDR3 nucleotides: TGTGCCAGCAGCGTAGTGACAGGGTCCGAAGAGACCCAGTACTTC. Amino acid sequence: CASSVVTGSEETQYF. V is TRBV9 and J is TRBJ2-5; 7 bases align to TRBD1. The CDR3 contains 15 residues. Germline CDR1 is SGDLS and CDR2 is YYNGEE. With 0 bases clipped from V and 3 bases from J, the junction kept 5 bases outside the gene matches.

The rearrangement uses TRBV6-1 and TRBJ1-2; 7 bases map to TRBD1. This CDR3 contains 14 residues. Germline V gene lookup returns CDR1 MNHNS and CDR2 SASEGT. V lost 2 bases and J lost 6; bases outside the gene matches: 6. In nucleotides, the CDR3 is TGTGCCAGCAGTGAAAGGGGGCATTATCATGGCTACACCTTC. Translation: CASSERGHYHGYTF.

The chain is built from TRBV6-4 and TRBJ2-1; 10 bases align to TRBD2. The V and J ends lost 3 bases and 8 bases, in that order; junction bases with no gene match: 7. CDR1 and CDR2 (germline): MRHNA, SNTAGT. The CDR3 extends over 15 amino acids. Written as DNA, the CDR3 is TGTGCCAGCAGTGAAGAGACTAGCGGGTCCCATGAGCAGTTCTTC. Protein product: CASSEETSGSHEQFF.

This chain uses TRBV28 with TRBJ2-7; the D is unclear. The V end lost 8 bases, the J end lost 3 bases, and 11 bases lay between the germline ends. The CDR3 has 12 amino acids. Germline values: CDR1 MDHEN, CDR2 SYDVKM. This CDR3 reads CASQNENYEQYF. CDR3 sequence (DNA): TGTGCCAGCCAGAATGAAAACTACGAGCAGTACTTC.